This TCR beta chain was sequenced in a study of blood T cell repertoires in COVID-19. CDR1 LGHNA and CDR2 YSLEER come from the germline V gene. V was pared by 0 bases and J by 4 bases, with 7 bases between. This CDR3 has 14 amino acids. Repertoires were generated with immunoSEQ multiplex PCR, while TCRdb's copy carries only in-frame clones and drops some. The repertoire includes roughly 160,000 clones, approximately 88% of them detected once, and less than 3% sits in the top ten. The receptor's source is a woman aged 60-70 years with acute or convalescent COVID-19. The gene calls are TRBV4-3 and TRBJ2-1; tentative D call: TRBD2 (6 bases). Sequences were obtained from peripheral blood. The CDR3 DNA reads as TGCGCCAGCAGCCAAGATGCGGGATACAATGAGCAGTTCTTC. This encodes CASSQDAGYNEQFF.